This T cell receptor (beta chain) was captured in a study of cytomegalovirus exposure and HLA in healthy donors. Study context: The roughly 120 validation repertoires, a later analysis reported, used the same platform as the 666 first-cohort repertoires. The study's findings and limits: The tendency of first-cohort TCR clusters to co-occur in the roughly 120 validation repertoires was the finding of a later analysis. Most TCRs appeared rarely, but some public TCRs recurred in many donors. In vitro work confirmed that three CMV-associated chains recognize CMV antigens.

As to this clone: Its antigen is still unknown.

The CDR3 is 13 residues long. The germline V and J ends were trimmed by 7 bases and 1 base, with 10 bases remaining between them. Germline V lookup: CDR1 SNHLY, CDR2 FYNNEI. Sequencing was performed with immunoSEQ multiplex PCR; in TCRdb, only in-frame clones are kept and a portion is missing. This repertoire shows 57,000 or so clones, 85% to 95% found once; its top ten account for under 3%. The sequencing input was PBMCs. This chain connects TRBV2 to TRBJ1-1; D gene uncertain. The TCR sequence derives from a young man in good health and CMV-seronegative. CDR3 DNA sequence: TGTGCCAGCATCCGGGGTTGGAACACTGAAGCTTTCTTT. It specifies CASIRGWNTEAFF.